Listed here are 14 T cell receptor beta chains from one sample, sequenced in a study of cytomegalovirus exposure and HLA in healthy donors. PCR primers comprised 60 Vbeta and 13 Jbeta primers. Here immunoSEQ multiplex PCR was the method, and the copy in TCRdb shows in-frame clones only, minus some. The sample contains about 190,000 clones, less than 85% of which appear only once. The sample taken for sequencing was PBMCs. The receptors here all came from a man aged 25 to 45 in good health and CMV-seropositive.

V is TRBV7-6 and J is TRBJ2-5, with 7 bases matching TRBD2. The germline gives CDR1 SGHVS, CDR2 FNYEAQ. The V segment lost 2 bases and the J segment 4 bases; nucleotides outside the gene matches: 4. This CDR3 region has 14 residues. The CDR3 loop is CASSLSSGGETQYF. CDR3 sequence (DNA): TGTGCCAGCAGCTTAAGTTCGGGGGGAGAGACCCAGTACTTC.

The V call is TRBV25-1, the J call TRBJ2-7; 8 bases fit TRBD2. Looked up from germline, CDR1 is MGHDK and CDR2 is SYGVNS. The CDR3 has 13 amino acids. Germline trimming cut 1 base from V and 6 bases from J; bases unmatched to any gene: 2. The CDR3 here is CASSESGGLEQYF. DNA for the CDR3: TGTGCCAGCAGTGAATCGGGAGGGCTCGAGCAGTACTTC.

The chain joins TRBV25-1 to TRBJ2-1; D perhaps matches TRBD1 (5 bases). Trimming left V 2 bases short and J 3 bases short, with 5 bases between. Germline V lookup: CDR1 MGHDK, CDR2 SYGVNS. The CDR3 totals 13 residues. CDR3 protein: CASSERGYNEQFF. For the CDR3, the DNA is TGTGCCAGCAGTGAAAGGGGCTACAATGAGCAGTTCTTC. Using reference TRBV25-1 and TRBJ2-1 for the parts outside the CDR3, the full variable domain is EADIYQTPRYLVIGTGKKITLECSQTMGHDKMYWYQQDPGMELHLIHYSYGVNSTEKGDLSSESTVSRIRTEHFPLTLESARPSHTSQYLCASSERGYNEQFFGPGTRLTVL.

This clone was detected once. The chain recombines TRBV18 with TRBJ1-2; possible D gene TRBD1, 5 bases. The germline CDR1 and CDR2 sequences are KGHSH and LQKENI. The CDR3 has 14 residues. V was pared by 2 bases and J by 3 bases, with 10 bases between. CDR3 DNA sequence: TGTGCCAGCTCACCAGAGGGACTGGACTATGGCTACACCTTC. It encodes CASSPEGLDYGYTF.

The chain links TRBV5-5 to TRBJ2-3; tentative D call: TRBD2 (7 bases). The germline V gene has CDR1 SGHKS and CDR2 YYEKEE (reference sequence). V lost 7 bases and J lost 0, with 12 bases in between. The CDR3 contains 14 residues. CDR3 region: CASGGGLSTDTQYF. CDR3 nucleotides: TGTGCCAGCGGGGGGGGGCTAAGCACAGATACGCAGTATTTT.

The chain carries TRBV29-1 and TRBJ2-7; 7 bases agree with TRBD2. The germline V gene has CDR1 SQVTM and CDR2 ANQGSEA. V was pared by 7 bases and J by 5 bases, with 8 bases of the junction left unmatched. The CDR3 has 12 residues. The DNA for the CDR3 is TGCAGCGGACGGACTAGAGGTAACGAGCAGTACTTC. Translation gives CSGRTRGNEQYF.

This rearrangement joins TRBV13 to TRBJ2-1; 12 bases fit TRBD1. This CDR3 spans 15 amino acids. J gave up 7 bases and V 3 bases, and 4 bases lay outside the gene matches. Germline CDR1 and CDR2: PRHDT and FYEKMQ (reference sequence). CDR3 loop: CASSLGQGAVNEQFF. DNA of the CDR3: TGTGCCAGCAGCTTGGGACAGGGGGCCGTGAATGAGCAGTTCTTC.

This clone has only one observation. V usage is TRBV4-2 and J usage is TRBJ1-1; D unclear. V gave up 0 bases and J gave up 6 bases, with 8 bases separating them. The CDR3 is 13 residues long. Germline V gene lookup returns CDR1 LGHNA and CDR2 YNFKEQ. The CDR3: CASSQEQYSEAFF. DNA for the CDR3: TGTGCCAGCAGCCAAGAACAGTACTCTGAAGCTTTCTTT.

V usage is TRBV9 and J usage is TRBJ1-3, with unresolved D. The CDR3 is 16 residues long. The V gene lost 3 bases and the J gene lost 4 bases, with 17 bases spanning the gap. Germline V gene sequence: CDR1 SGDLS, CDR2 YYNGEE. CDR3 coding DNA: TGTGCCAGCAGCGCGACCCTTGGGGTAGCGGGAAACACCATATATTTT. It yields the protein CASSATLGVAGNTIYF.

This sequence joins TRBV4-1 and TRBJ1-1, with 8 bases that match TRBD1. This CDR3 contains 14 residues. Germline V lookup: CDR1 MGHRA, CDR2 YSYEKL. V trimming: 6 bases; J trimming: 5 bases; junction bases outside the gene matches: 8. CDR3 in amino acids: CASSLTGVVTEAFF. In DNA form, the CDR3 reads TGCGCCAGCAGTTTGACAGGGGTAGTAACTGAAGCTTTCTTT.

The V call is TRBV6-5, the J call TRBJ2-5; 7 bases map to TRBD1. Germline V gene sequence: CDR1 MNHEY, CDR2 SVGAGI. The CDR3 contains 14 residues. V was clipped by 10 bases and J by 6 bases; unmatched bases: 14. The CDR3 DNA sequence: TGTGCCACCTGGAGCACAGGGGTTACGAAGACCCAGTACTTC. It is translated as CATWSTGVTKTQYF.

To note about this clone: One end of the junction fails to match germline, which may point to a read error. The chain joins TRBV28 to TRBJ2-7; D is unclear. The CDR3 runs to 14 residues. Looked up from germline, CDR1 is MDHEN and CDR2 is SYDVKM. This chain's CDR3 is CASSPQIGLLLELF. The DNA of the CDR3 is TGTGCCAGCAGTCCGCAAATCGGTCTATTACTCGAGCTCTTC.

Only one count was recorded for this clone. The V call is TRBV18, the J call TRBJ2-1; 10 bases agree with TRBD2. There are 16 residues in the CDR3. Germline V gene data show CDR1 as KGHSH and CDR2 as LQKENI. V shed 2 bases and J 10 bases; nucleotides not matched to a gene: 11. The CDR3 reads CASSPAVLAGEREQFF. CDR3 DNA: TGTGCCAGCTCACCAGCGGTCCTAGCGGGAGAACGGGAGCAGTTCTTC.

The V gene is TRBV30, the J gene TRBJ2-7; D is possibly TRBD2 (5 bases). V was pared by 0 bases and J by 4 bases, with 16 bases between. The CDR3 contains 15 residues. CDR1 and CDR2 from the germline V gene are GTSNPN and SVGIG (reference sequence). For the CDR3, the DNA is TGTGCCTGGAGTGTTGCAGGACTCAGAAGGTACGAGCAGTACTTC. It specifies CAWSVAGLRRYEQYF.